The 27 T cell receptor beta chains presented below share a single source sample, sequenced in a study of T cell repertoires in ileal Crohn's disease. Sequencing was performed with immunoSEQ multiplex PCR; in TCRdb, only in-frame clones are kept and a portion is missing. The data contain about 4,100 clones, around 80% of them singletons. The source material was ileal tissue. These receptors originate from an adult with Crohn's disease.

As to this clone: This CDR3 is also generated by other DNA sequences in the sample. The V and J genes are TRBV5-4 and TRBJ2-1, with 10 bases lining up with TRBD2. Germline V lookup: CDR1 SGHNT, CDR2 YYREEE (reference sequence). This CDR3 comprises 14 residues. V shed 3 bases, J shed 3 bases, and the junction held 0 bases outside the gene matches. CDR3 DNA: TGTGCCAGCAGCTCTAGCGGGAGCTACAATGAGCAGTTCTTC. Translation gives CASSSSGSYNEQFF.

The genes are TRBV11-1 and TRBJ2-3; 9 bases align to TRBD1. The CDR3 runs to 17 residues. Unmatched junction bases numbered 11, after V lost 5 bases and J lost 2 bases. Germline assignment: CDR1 SGHAT and CDR2 FQDESV (reference sequence). The CDR3 reads CASSPWTGDYDTDTQYF. The CDR3 coding sequence is TGTGCCAGCAGCCCCTGGACAGGGGACTACGACACAGATACGCAGTATTTT.

The DNA for the CDR3 is TGCAGCGGCTTACAGGGTGTTCTCGATGAGCAGTTCTTC. This encodes CSGLQGVLDEQFF. The chain joins TRBV29-1 to TRBJ2-1; D might be TRBD1 (6 bases). This CDR3 is built from 13 residues. CDR1 and CDR2 (germline): SQVTM, ANQGSEA. Trimming pared 7 bases from V and 8 bases from J, leaving 18 bases between.

The rearrangement uses TRBV9 and TRBJ2-1; a weak D match, TRBD1 (6 bases). The CDR3 loop spans 12 amino acids. V lost 5 bases and J 9 bases, leaving 12 bases between the germline ends. CDR1 and CDR2 from the germline V gene are SGDLS and YYNGEE. CDR3 in amino acids: CASSIQGSEQFF. The CDR3 DNA is TGTGCCAGCAGTATACAGGGTAGTGAGCAGTTCTTC.

Comment on this clone: The identical CDR3 is also encoded by other nucleotide sequences in the sample. The rearrangement links TRBV4-1 to TRBJ2-3; TRBD1 might be the D (5 bases). This CDR3 comprises 13 residues. The V and J ends lost 0 bases and 5 bases respectively, with 6 bases between them. The V gene's germline CDR1 is MGHRA and CDR2 YSYEKL. CDR3 sequence: CASSQEGLDTQYF. The CDR3 DNA reads as TGCGCCAGCAGCCAAGAGGGGCTAGATACGCAGTATTTT.

The V gene is TRBV6-1, the J gene TRBJ1-5; D might be TRBD1 (5 bases). The CDR3 totals 14 residues. V was cut by 5 bases and J by 8 bases, with 16 bases left in between. Germline V gives CDR1 MNHNS, CDR2 SASEGT. CDR3 sequence reads: CASSPPRTPKPQHF. CDR3 in DNA: TGTGCCAGCAGTCCGCCCCGGACACCGAAGCCCCAGCATTTT.

The genes are TRBV6-6 and TRBJ2-7; TRBD2 agrees at 7 bases. Germline V lookup: CDR1 MNHNY, CDR2 SVGAGI (reference sequence). V dropped 6 bases and J dropped 5; count of bases not matched to a gene: 10. The CDR3 runs to 14 residues. The CDR3 sequence is CASRPAGDYHEQYF. For the CDR3, the DNA is TGTGCCAGCAGGCCGGCGGGAGACTACCACGAGCAGTACTTC.

The gene calls are TRBV18 and TRBJ1-3, with D uncertain. The CDR3 runs to 14 residues. Deletions cut 2 bases from V and 8 bases from J, with 13 bases between. CDR1 is KGHSH, CDR2 LQKENI, per germline. The CDR3 DNA is TGTGCCAGCTCACCAACGCAGGTGCCTGACACCATATATTTT. Residues: CASSPTQVPDTIYF.

This chain joins TRBV7-9 and TRBJ1-2; 9 bases match TRBD1. Trimming took 1 base from V and 1 from J; bases not matched to a gene: 10. Looked up from germline, CDR1 is SEHNR and CDR2 is FQNEAQ (reference sequence). The CDR3 contains 18 residues. CDR3 nucleotides: TGTGCCAGCAGCTTAGATTCGGGACAGGGCCCCAATAACTATGGCTACACCTTC. Translated, it gives CASSLDSGQGPNNYGYTF.

The chain carries TRBV9 and TRBJ2-2; TRBD2 aligns across 12 bases. The CDR3 has 21 amino acids. Germline V lookup: CDR1 SGDLS, CDR2 YYNGEE. V trimming: 0 bases; J trimming: 1 base; junction bases outside the gene matches: 13. CDR3 amino acids: CASSVAGPSGRAFRNTGELFF. CDR3 coding DNA: TGTGCCAGCAGCGTAGCTGGGCCTAGCGGGAGGGCCTTTCGGAACACCGGGGAGCTGTTTTTT.

The rearrangement uses TRBV12-5 and TRBJ1-1; TRBD1 might be the D (5 bases). Germline lookup yields CDR1 LGHNT and CDR2 FRNRAP. Trimming stripped 3 bases from V and 4 bases from J, with 15 bases between. This CDR3 comprises 15 residues. CDR3 loop: CASGLPSPGGTEAFF. DNA of the CDR3: TGTGCTAGTGGTTTACCAAGTCCGGGGGGCACTGAAGCTTTCTTT.

A few counts support this clone. The J gene is TRBJ2-7, the V gene TRBV5-5; maybe TRBD1 (6 bases). Trimming left V 4 bases short and J 0 bases short, with 14 bases between. The CDR3 contains 15 residues. Germline assignment: CDR1 SGHKS and CDR2 YYEKEE (reference sequence). The CDR3 DNA reads as TGTGCCAGCAGCCCTTTACAGGGTTTCTCCTACGAGCAGTACTTC. Protein product: CASSPLQGFSYEQYF.

The chain recombines TRBV21-1 with TRBJ1-1; the table assigns TRBD1, which was not confirmed against the DNA. TRBV21-1 is described as a pseudogene. CDR3 size: 15 residues. This CDR3 is CASTKGIRGGTEAFF. In DNA, the CDR3 is TGTGCCAGCACCAAAGGAATTAGAGGGGGCACTGAAGCTTTCTTT.

The chain employs TRBV10-3 and TRBJ2-7; D is possibly TRBD2 (6 bases). Deletions cut 6 bases from V and 2 bases from J, with 14 bases between. CDR3 length equals 14 residues. The V gene's germline CDR1 is ENHRY and CDR2 SYGVKD. CDR3 residues: CAISGRESTYEQYF. In DNA, the CDR3 is TGTGCCATCAGCGGACGGGAGTCAACCTACGAGCAGTACTTC.

In nucleotides, the CDR3 is TGTGCCAGCAGTCAAGCGGGGACCCAGTACTTC. It specifies CASSQAGTQYF. V and J are TRBV6-5 and TRBJ2-5; a weak D match, TRBD2 (6 bases). Germline-derived CDR1 and CDR2 are MNHEY and SVGAGI. This CDR3 comprises 11 residues. The V end was cut by 5 bases, the J end by 7 bases, with 8 bases between.

This chain links TRBV11-1 with TRBJ2-7; a possible D gene is TRBD2 (6 bases). CDR3 length: 15 amino acids. The V and J ends lost 5 bases and 3 bases respectively, with 17 bases between them. Looked up from germline, CDR1 is SGHAT and CDR2 is FQDESV (reference sequence). The DNA of the CDR3 is TGTGCCAGCAGCCTAGGAGGGGCGGGGCTCTACGAGCAGTACTTC. Residues: CASSLGGAGLYEQYF.

The rearrangement joins TRBV6-1 to TRBJ1-4; D remains ambiguous. Germline V gene sequence: CDR1 MNHNS, CDR2 SASEGT. V lost 2 bases and J lost 0, with 7 bases in between. The CDR3 sequence is 15 residues long. CDR3 loop: CASSELAATNEKLFF. CDR3 in DNA: TGTGCCAGCAGTGAACTGGCAGCAACTAATGAAAAACTGTTTTTT.

This clone was detected a few times. This chain connects TRBV7-9 to TRBJ1-6; tentative D call: TRBD1 (6 bases). There are 15 residues in the CDR3. V lost 2 bases and J 6 bases, leaving 11 bases between the germline ends. Germline CDR1 and CDR2: SEHNR and FQNEAQ (reference sequence). CDR3 bases: TGTGCCAGCAGCTTATGGCAGGGGACTAATTCACCCCTCCACTTT. Protein: CASSLWQGTNSPLHF. The full variable domain, rest sourced from reference TRBV7-9 and TRBJ1-6, is DTGVSQNPRHKITKRGQNVTFRCDPISEHNRLYWYRQTLGQGPEFLTYFQNEAQLEKSRLLSDRFSAERPKGSFSTLEIQRTEQGDSAMYLCASSLWQGTNSPLHFGNGTRLTVT.

This chain uses TRBV27 with TRBJ2-2, with 10 bases lining up with TRBD1. J gave up 6 bases and V 6 bases, and 4 bases lay outside the gene matches. The CDR3 covers 14 residues. CDR1 and CDR2 from the germline V gene are MNHEY and SMNVEV (reference sequence). This chain's CDR3 is CASSRTGGSGELFF. DNA of the CDR3: TGTGCCAGCAGCCGGACAGGGGGATCCGGGGAGCTGTTTTTT.

The genes are TRBV5-1 and TRBJ2-3, with 8 bases fitting TRBD1. The CDR3 contains 15 residues. J gave up 0 bases and V 3 bases, and 3 bases lay outside the gene matches. Germline CDR1 is SGHRS and CDR2 is YFSETQ. The CDR3 region has the DNA TGCGCCAGCAGCTCCAGGGGGCAAAGCACAGATACGCAGTATTTT. This gives the protein CASSSRGQSTDTQYF.

The chain is built from TRBV5-8 and TRBJ2-1; 10 bases map to TRBD2. The CDR3 extends over 18 amino acids. V was pared by 2 bases and J by 3 bases, with 11 bases of the junction left unmatched. Per germline, CDR1 SGHTS and CDR2 YDEGEE. CDR3 sequence reads: CASSFLRDSGRYYNEQFF. The CDR3 region has the DNA TGTGCCAGCAGCTTCTTGCGGGATAGCGGGAGGTACTACAATGAGCAGTTCTTC.

The genes are TRBV19 and TRBJ2-7, with TRBD1 as a possible D gene (6 bases). Trimming took 3 bases from V and 6 from J, leaving 15 bases between them. Germline V lookup: CDR1 LNHDA, CDR2 SQIVND (reference sequence). This CDR3 is built from 14 residues. The chain's CDR3 is CASSMPGTWSEQYF. CDR3 DNA: TGTGCCAGTAGTATGCCCGGGACATGGTCCGAGCAGTACTTC.

The chain recombines TRBV6-1 with TRBJ2-3; D gene unclear. The CDR3 runs to 14 residues. V lost 4 bases and J 4 bases, leaving 12 bases between the germline ends. Germline-derived CDR1 and CDR2 are MNHNS and SASEGT. In DNA, the CDR3 is TGTGCCAGCAGTGCAATTAATACGGCAGATACGCAGTATTTT. Amino acids: CASSAINTADTQYF.

This chain connects TRBV5-6 to TRBJ1-2; TRBD1 aligns across 8 bases. J gave up 7 bases and V 3 bases, and 5 bases lay outside the gene matches. CDR1 SGHDT and CDR2 YYEEEE come from the germline V gene. There are 13 residues in the CDR3. CDR3 nucleotides: TGTGCCAGCAGCTGGACAGGGTCCGGTGGCTACACCTTC. The encoded protein is CASSWTGSGGYTF.

J is TRBJ1-1 and V is TRBV9; TRBD1 matches 8 bases. CDR3 length: 15 amino acids. The germline gives CDR1 SGDLS, CDR2 YYNGEE. The V gene end was trimmed by 4 bases and the J gene end by 4 bases; junction bases not matched to a gene: 9. The CDR3 spells CASSQPGQGVTEAFF. The DNA of the CDR3 is TGTGCCAGCAGCCAACCAGGACAGGGCGTCACTGAAGCTTTCTTT.

The chain's CDR3 is CSVEAGQVYEQYF. CDR3 nucleotides: TGCAGCGTTGAAGCTGGACAGGTCTACGAGCAGTACTTC. The chain combines TRBV29-1 with TRBJ2-5, with 7 bases matching TRBD1. The assigned J gene may be wrong: the sequence end matches TRBJ2-7 better. There are 13 residues in the CDR3. Germline CDR1 is SQVTM and CDR2 is ANQGSEA.

J is TRBJ2-5 and V is TRBV6-1; 8 bases fit TRBD2. CDR1 is MNHNS, CDR2 SASEGT, per germline. The CDR3 runs to 15 residues. Trimming at V came to 2 bases and at J to 5 bases, leaving 7 bases not matched to a gene. In DNA form, the CDR3 reads TGTGCCAGCAGTGAATTTGGGACTAGAGGGGAGACCCAGTACTTC. Encoded protein: CASSEFGTRGETQYF.